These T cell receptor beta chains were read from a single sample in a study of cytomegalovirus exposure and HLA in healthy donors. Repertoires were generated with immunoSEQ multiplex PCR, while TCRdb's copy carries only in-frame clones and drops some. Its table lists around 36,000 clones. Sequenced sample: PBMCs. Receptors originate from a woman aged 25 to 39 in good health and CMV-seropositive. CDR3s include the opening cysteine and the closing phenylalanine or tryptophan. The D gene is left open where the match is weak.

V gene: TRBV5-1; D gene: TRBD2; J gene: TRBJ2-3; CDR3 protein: CATRPSGAEDTQYF; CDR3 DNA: TGCGCCACCCGGCCTAGCGGGGCTGAGGATACGCAGTATTTT
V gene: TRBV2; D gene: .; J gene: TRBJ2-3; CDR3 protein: CASSGQTDTQYF; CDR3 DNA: TGTGCCAGCAGTGGCCAGACAGATACGCAGTATTTT
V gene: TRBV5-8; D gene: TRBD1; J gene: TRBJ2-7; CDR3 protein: CASSHRGSAYEQYF; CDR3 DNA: TGTGCCAGCAGCCACAGGGGTAGCGCCTACGAGCAGTACTTC
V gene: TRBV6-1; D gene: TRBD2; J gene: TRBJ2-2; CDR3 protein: CASMEIAGGTGELFF; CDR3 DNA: TGTGCCAGCATGGAGATCGCGGGGGGCACCGGGGAGCTGTTTTTT
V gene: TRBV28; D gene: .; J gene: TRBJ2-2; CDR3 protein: CASSLRDTGELFF; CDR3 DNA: TGTGCCAGCAGTTTGAGGGACACCGGGGAGCTGTTTTTT
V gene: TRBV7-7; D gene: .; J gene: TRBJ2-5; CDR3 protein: CASSLLAGLRETQYF; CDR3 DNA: TGTGCCAGCAGCTTACTGGCAGGGCTGAGAGAGACCCAGTACTTC
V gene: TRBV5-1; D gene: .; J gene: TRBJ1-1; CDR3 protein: CASSEMGHQRTEAFF; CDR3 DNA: TGCGCCAGCAGCGAAATGGGACACCAACGGACTGAAGCTTTCTTT
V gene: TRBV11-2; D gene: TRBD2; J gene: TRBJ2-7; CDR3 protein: CASSLVAGAVYEQYF; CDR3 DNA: TGTGCCAGCAGCTTAGTAGCGGGCGCTGTCTACGAGCAGTACTTC
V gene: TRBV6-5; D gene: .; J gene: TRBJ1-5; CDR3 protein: CASSYSGDQPQHF; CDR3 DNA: TGTGCCAGCAGTTATTCAGGGGATCAGCCCCAGCATTTT
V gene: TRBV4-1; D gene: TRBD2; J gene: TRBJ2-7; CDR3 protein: CASGRGGGGDEQYF; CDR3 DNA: TGCGCCAGCGGCCGGGGGGGCGGTGGTGACGAGCAGTACTTC
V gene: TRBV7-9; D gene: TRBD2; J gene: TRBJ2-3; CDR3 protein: CASSPGGPPDTQYF; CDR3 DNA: TGTGCCAGCAGCCCGGGGGGGCCTCCCGATACGCAGTATTTT
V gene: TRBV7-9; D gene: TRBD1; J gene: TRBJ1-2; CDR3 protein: CASSLAYRDRVEGYTF; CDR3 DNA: TGTGCCAGCAGCTTAGCTTACCGGGACAGGGTCGAAGGCTACACCTTC
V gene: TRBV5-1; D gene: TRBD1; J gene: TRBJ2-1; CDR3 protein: CASSTTGALDNEQFF; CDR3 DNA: TGCGCCAGCAGCACGACAGGGGCCCTCGACAATGAGCAGTTCTTC
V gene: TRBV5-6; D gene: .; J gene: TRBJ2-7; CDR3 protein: CASSLGPLANSEQYF; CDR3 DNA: TGTGCCAGCAGCTTGGGGCCGTTGGCCAATTCCGAGCAGTACTTC
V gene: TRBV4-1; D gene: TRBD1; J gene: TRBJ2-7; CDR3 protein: CASSQGGTGGVYEQYF; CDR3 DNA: TGCGCCAGCAGCCAAGGAGGTACAGGGGGCGTCTACGAGCAGTACTTC
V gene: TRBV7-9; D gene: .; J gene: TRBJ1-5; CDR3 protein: CASSLADSSHGNQPQHF; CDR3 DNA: TGTGCCAGCAGCTTAGCAGACAGCTCGCACGGCAATCAGCCCCAGCATTTT
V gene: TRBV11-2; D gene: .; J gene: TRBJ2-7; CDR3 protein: CASSFPGQLNQEQYF; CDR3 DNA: TGTGCCAGCAGCTTCCCGGGACAACTCAATCAAGAGCAGTACTTC
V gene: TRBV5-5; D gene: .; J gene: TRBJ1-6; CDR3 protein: CASSLGQYSYNSPLHF; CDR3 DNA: TGTGCCAGCAGCTTGGGACAGTACTCCTATAATTCACCCCTCCACTTT
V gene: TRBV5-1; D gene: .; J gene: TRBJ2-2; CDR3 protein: CASSPGNGFNTGELFF; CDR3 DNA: TGCGCCAGCAGCCCCGGGAATGGTTTTAACACCGGGGAGCTGTTTTTT
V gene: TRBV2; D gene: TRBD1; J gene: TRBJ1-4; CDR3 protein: CASSLVPGGNEKLFF; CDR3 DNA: TGTGCCAGCAGCCTTGTGCCAGGGGGGAATGAAAAACTGTTTTTT
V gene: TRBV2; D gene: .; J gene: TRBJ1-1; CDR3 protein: CASRLGQANTEAFF; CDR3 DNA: TGTGCCAGCCGACTAGGGCAAGCGAACACTGAAGCTTTCTTT
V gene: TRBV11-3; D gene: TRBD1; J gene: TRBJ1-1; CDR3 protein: CASSSIYTGARTEAFF; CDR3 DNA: TGTGCCAGCAGCTCGATCTATACAGGGGCGAGGACTGAAGCTTTCTTT
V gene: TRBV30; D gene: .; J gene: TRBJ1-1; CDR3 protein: CAWTGWGLVYLNTEAFF; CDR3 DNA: TGTGCCTGGACTGGGTGGGGCCTAGTATACCTGAACACTGAAGCTTTCTTT
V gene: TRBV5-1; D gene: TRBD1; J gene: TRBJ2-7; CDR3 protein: CASSSRTGSNEQYF; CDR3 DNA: TGCGCCAGCAGCTCCCGGACAGGGAGCAACGAGCAGTACTTC
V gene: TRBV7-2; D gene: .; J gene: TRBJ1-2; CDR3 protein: CASSLGSGDYGYTF; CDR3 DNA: TGTGCCAGCAGCTTAGGCTCAGGGGACTATGGCTACACCTTC
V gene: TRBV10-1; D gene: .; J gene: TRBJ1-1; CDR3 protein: CASMEGILDTEAFF; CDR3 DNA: TGCGCCAGCATGGAGGGGATATTGGACACTGAAGCTTTCTTT
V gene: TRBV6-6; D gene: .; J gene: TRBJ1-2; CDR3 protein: CASSWRDGYTF; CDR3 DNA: TGTGCCAGCAGTTGGCGGGATGGCTACACCTTC
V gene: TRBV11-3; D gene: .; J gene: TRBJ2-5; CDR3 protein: CASSLGISGAQETQYF; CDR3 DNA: TGTGCCAGCAGCTTAGGGATTAGCGGAGCCCAAGAGACCCAGTACTTC
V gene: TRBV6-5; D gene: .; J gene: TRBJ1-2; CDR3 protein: CASSPDMGYGYTF; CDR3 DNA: TGTGCCAGCAGTCCTGACATGGGCTATGGCTACACCTTC
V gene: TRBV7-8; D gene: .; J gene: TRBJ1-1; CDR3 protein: CASSLDLKGPTEAFF; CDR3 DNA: TGTGCCAGCAGCTTAGACTTGAAGGGGCCGACTGAAGCTTTCTTT
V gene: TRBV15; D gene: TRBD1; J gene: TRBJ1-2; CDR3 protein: CATSIRGYGYTF; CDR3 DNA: TGTGCCACCAGCATCAGGGGGTATGGCTACACCTTC
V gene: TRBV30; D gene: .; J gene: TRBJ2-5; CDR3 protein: CAWSIGHLLETQYF; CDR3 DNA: TGTGCCTGGAGTATAGGACACCTATTGGAGACCCAGTACTTC
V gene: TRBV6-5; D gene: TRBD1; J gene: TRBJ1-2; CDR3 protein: CASSYSSGTANYGYTF; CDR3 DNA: TGTGCCAGCAGTTACTCATCCGGGACAGCAAACTATGGCTACACCTTC
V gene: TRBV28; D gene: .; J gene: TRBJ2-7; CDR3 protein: CASSPPGAYEQYF; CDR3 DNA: TGTGCCAGCAGCCCCCCGGGGGCCTACGAGCAGTACTTC